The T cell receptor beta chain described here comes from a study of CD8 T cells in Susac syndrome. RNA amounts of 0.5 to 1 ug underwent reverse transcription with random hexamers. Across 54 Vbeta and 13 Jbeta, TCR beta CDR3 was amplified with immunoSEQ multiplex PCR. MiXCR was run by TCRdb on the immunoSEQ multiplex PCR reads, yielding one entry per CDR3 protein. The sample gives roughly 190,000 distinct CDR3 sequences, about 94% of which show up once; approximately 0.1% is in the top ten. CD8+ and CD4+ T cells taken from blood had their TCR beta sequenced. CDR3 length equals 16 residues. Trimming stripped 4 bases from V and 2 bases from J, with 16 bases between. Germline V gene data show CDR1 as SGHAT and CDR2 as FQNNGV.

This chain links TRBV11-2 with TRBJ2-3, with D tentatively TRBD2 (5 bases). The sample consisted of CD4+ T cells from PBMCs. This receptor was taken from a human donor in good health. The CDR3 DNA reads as TGTGCCAGCAGCTCATCCCCCGCCGGGAACACAGATACGCAGTATTTT. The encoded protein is CASSSSPAGNTDTQYF. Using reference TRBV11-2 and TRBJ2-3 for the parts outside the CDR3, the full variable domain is EAGVAQSPRYKIIEKRQSVAFWCNPISGHATLYWYQQILGQGPKLLIQFQNNGVVDDSQLPKDRFSAERLKGVDSTLKIQPAKLEDSAVYLCASSSSPAGNTDTQYFGPGTRLTVL.